Below, 4 T cell receptor beta chains from the same sample are listed, as sequenced in a study of T cell responses to AZD1222 COVID-19 vaccine. Profiled with immunoSEQ multiplex PCR; TCRdb holds only in-frame clones, not every one. The repertoire has over 150,000 clones, 88% of them found once; the top ten carry around 3%. Here the sequenced sample was peripheral blood, taken on day 0 of AZD1222 vaccination. These receptors came from an adult in good health.

J is TRBJ1-1 and V is TRBV4-3, with D tentatively TRBD1 (5 bases). The germline V gene encodes CDR1 LGHNA and CDR2 YSLEER. The CDR3 is 14 residues long. V lost 0 bases to trimming and J lost 4 bases, with 9 bases between them. The CDR3, as DNA: TGCGCCAGCAGCCAAGATCCGCAGGGCACTGAAGCTTTCTTT. This codes for CASSQDPQGTEAFF.

The rearrangement links TRBV11-1 to TRBJ2-1; 8 nucleotides line up with TRBD1. The trim removed 5 bases at V and 9 bases at J, leaving 9 bases unmatched. The CDR3 loop spans 14 amino acids. The germline CDR1 and CDR2 sequences are SGHAT and FQDESV (reference sequence). The CDR3 is CASSRTGWDAEQFF. The CDR3 nucleotides are TGTGCCAGCAGCCGGACAGGGTGGGATGCTGAGCAGTTCTTC. The full variable domain, in which reference TRBV11-1 and TRBJ2-1 provide the parts outside the CDR3, is EAEVAQSPRYKITEKSQAVAFWCDPISGHATLYWYRQILGQGPELLVQFQDESVVDDSQLPKDRFSAERLKGVDSTLKIQPAELGDSAMYLCASSRTGWDAEQFFGPGTRLTVL.

The CDR3 sequence is CASSYNQATNEKLFF. Written as DNA, the CDR3 is TGCGCCAGCAGCTACAATCAGGCAACTAATGAAAAACTGTTTTTT. The V call is TRBV5-1, the J call TRBJ1-4, with unresolved D. CDR1 and CDR2 from the germline V gene are SGHRS and YFSETQ. The CDR3 is made up of 15 amino acids. V was trimmed by 3 bases and J by 0 bases, leaving 9 bases between them.

The V and J genes are TRBV28 and TRBJ2-7; 8 bases are a match to TRBD1. From germline, CDR1 is MDHEN and CDR2 SYDVKM. The CDR3 spans 16 residues. The V and J ends lost 4 bases and 3 bases, in that order; junction bases with no gene match: 11. CDR3 DNA: TGTGCCAGCAGTTCCCCTACTGGACAGGGTATCTACGAGCAGTACTTC. Protein product: CASSSPTGQGIYEQYF. The full variable domain, completed using reference TRBV28 and TRBJ2-7, is DVKVTQSSRYLVKRTGEKVFLECVQDMDHENMFWYRQDPGLGLRLIYFSYDVKMKEKGDIPEGYSVSREKKERFSLILESASTNQTSMYLCASSSPTGQGIYEQYFGPGTRLTVT.